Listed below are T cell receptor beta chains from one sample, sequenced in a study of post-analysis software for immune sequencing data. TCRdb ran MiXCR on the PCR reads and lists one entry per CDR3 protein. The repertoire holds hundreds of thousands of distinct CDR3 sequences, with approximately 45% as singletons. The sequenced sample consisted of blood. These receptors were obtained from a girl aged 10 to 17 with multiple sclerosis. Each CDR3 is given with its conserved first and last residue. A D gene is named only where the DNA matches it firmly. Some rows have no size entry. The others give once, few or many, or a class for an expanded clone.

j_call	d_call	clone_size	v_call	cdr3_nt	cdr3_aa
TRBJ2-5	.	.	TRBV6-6	TGTGCCAGCAGTTACCGGGCCCGGGGGTATGGAGAGACCCAGTACTTC	CASSYRARGYGETQYF
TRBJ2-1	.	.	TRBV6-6	TGTGCCAGCAGTCCTCGGGACGATGACTACAATGAGCAGTTCTTC	CASSPRDDDYNEQFF
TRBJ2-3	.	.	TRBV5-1	TGCGCCAGCATGGAGGGAGCGAACACAGATACGCAGTATTTT	CASMEGANTDTQYF
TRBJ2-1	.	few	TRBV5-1	TGCGCCAGCACCGTGGAGGGAAGGTCCTACAATGAGCAGTTCTTC	CASTVEGRSYNEQFF
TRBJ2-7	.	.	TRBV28	TGTGCCAGCAGGCGAAACGGAGCCTACGAGCAGTACTTC	CASRRNGAYEQYF
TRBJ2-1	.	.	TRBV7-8	TGTGCCAGCAGCTTTGGAACAGTACCTTACAATGAGCAGTTCTTC	CASSFGTVPYNEQFF
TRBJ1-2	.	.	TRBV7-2	TGTGCCAGCAGCTCCCAAATCGGGGGGGTTGGAGGCTACACCTTC	CASSSQIGGVGGYTF
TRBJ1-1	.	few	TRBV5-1	TGTGCCAGCAGCTTAGACCCAGGAAACACTGAAGCTTTCTTT	CASSLDPGNTEAFF
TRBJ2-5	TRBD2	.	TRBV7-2	TGTGCCAGCAGCTTCCCTAGCGGGAGTAATGAGCAGTACTTC	CASSFPSGSNEQYF
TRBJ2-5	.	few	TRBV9	TGTGCCAGCAGCGTAACAGCCCTCCAAGAGACCCAGTACTTC	CASSVTALQETQYF
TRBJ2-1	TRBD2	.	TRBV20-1	TGCAGTGCCACGGGACTAGAATTCAGTGAGCAGTTCTTC	CSATGLEFSEQFF
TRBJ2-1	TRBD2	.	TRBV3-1	TGTGCCAGCAGCTCCCAGACAAGCGGGAGCATCAATGAGCAGTTCTTC	CASSSQTSGSINEQFF
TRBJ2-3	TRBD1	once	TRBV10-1	TGCGCCAGCAGTGAGTCGAGACAGGGGGTGGATACGCAGTATTTT	CASSESRQGVDTQYF
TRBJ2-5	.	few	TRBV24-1	TGTGCCACCAGTGATCCGGGACGGGTTCAGTACTTC	CATSDPGRVQYF
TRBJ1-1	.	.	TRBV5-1	TGCGCCAGCAGCTTGGAGGTAGGCATGGGCGCCTTTGACACTGAAGCTTTCTTT	CASSLEVGMGAFDTEAFF
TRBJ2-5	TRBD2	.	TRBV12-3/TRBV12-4	TGTGCCAGCAGTGGTTCGGGAGGCATGGAGACCCAGTACTTC	CASSGSGGMETQYF
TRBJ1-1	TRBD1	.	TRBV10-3	TGTGCCATCAGTGAATCGAAAGGGGACAGGAACACTGAAGCTTTCTTT	CAISESKGDRNTEAFF
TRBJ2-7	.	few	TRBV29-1	TGCAGCGTTGGGGCAGGAGGCTCCTACGAGCAGTACTTC	CSVGAGGSYEQYF
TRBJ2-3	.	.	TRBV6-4	TGTGCCAGCAGTGACTTTGGTGCAGCAGATACGCAGTATTTT	CASSDFGAADTQYF
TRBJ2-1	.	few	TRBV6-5	TGTTCCAGCAGTCCGGACAGCTTCAATGAGCAGTTCTTC	CSSSPDSFNEQFF
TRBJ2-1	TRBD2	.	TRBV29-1	TGCAGCTCAGGGACTAGCGGGAGACACAATGAGCAGTTCTTC	CSSGTSGRHNEQFF
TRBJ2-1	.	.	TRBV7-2	TGTGCCAGCAGCTTCCTACTGGGACACCTATCCTACAATGAGCAGTTCTTC	CASSFLLGHLSYNEQFF
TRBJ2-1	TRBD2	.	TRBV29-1	TGCAGCGTGTGTCCGGGACTAGGGTCCTACAATGAGCAGTTCTTC	CSVCPGLGSYNEQFF
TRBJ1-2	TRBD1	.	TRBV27	TGTGCCAGCAGTCCCCCGGCAGGGGGCTATGGCTACACCTTC	CASSPPAGGYGYTF
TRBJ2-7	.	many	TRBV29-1	TGCAGCGTTGAGGTGACAGACGAGCAGTACTTC	CSVEVTDEQYF
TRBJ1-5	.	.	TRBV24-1	TGTGCCACCAGTGATGTCCCTGGGTCTAGCAATCAGCCCCAGCATTTT	CATSDVPGSSNQPQHF
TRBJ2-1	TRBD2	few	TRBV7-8	TGTGCCAGCACCCCGGGGACCGCGGGAGTAGATGAGCAGTTCTTC	CASTPGTAGVDEQFF